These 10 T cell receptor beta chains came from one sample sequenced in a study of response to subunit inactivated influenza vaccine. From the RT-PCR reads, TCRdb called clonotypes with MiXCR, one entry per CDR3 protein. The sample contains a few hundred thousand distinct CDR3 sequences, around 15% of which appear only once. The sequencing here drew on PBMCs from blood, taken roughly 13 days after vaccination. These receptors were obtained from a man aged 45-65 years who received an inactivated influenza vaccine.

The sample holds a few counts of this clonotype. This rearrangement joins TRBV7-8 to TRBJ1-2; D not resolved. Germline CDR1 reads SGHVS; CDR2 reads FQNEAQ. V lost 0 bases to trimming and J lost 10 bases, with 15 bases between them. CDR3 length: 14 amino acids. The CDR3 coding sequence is TGTGCCAGCAGCTTAGCGCAGAGAGGCTCGGACTACACCTTC. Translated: CASSLAQRGSDYTF. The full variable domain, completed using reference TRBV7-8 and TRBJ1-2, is GAGVSQSPRYKVAKRGQDVALRCDPISGHVSLFWYQQALGQGPEFLTYFQNEAQLDKSGLPSDRFFAERPEGSVSTLKIQRTQQEDSAVYLCASSLAQRGSDYTFGSGTRLTVV.

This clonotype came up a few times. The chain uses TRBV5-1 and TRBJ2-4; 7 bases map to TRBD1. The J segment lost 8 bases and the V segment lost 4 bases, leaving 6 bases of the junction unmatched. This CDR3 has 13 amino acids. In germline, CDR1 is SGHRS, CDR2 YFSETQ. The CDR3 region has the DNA TGCGCCAGCAGCCCCGACAGGGTGTACATTCAGTACTTC. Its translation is CASSPDRVYIQYF.

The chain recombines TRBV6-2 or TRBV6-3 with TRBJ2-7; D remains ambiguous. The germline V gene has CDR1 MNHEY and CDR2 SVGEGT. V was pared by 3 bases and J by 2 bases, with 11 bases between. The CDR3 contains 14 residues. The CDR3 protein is CASSYVTGPYEQYF. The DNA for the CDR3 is TGTGCCAGCAGTTATGTGACTGGACCCTACGAGCAGTACTTC.

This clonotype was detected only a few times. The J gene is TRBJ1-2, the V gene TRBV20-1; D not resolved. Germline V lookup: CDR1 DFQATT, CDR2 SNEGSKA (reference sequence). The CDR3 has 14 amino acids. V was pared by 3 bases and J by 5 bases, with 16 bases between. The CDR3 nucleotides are TGCAGTGCTAGCTGGGGAGGACCTGGGTATGGCTACACCTTC. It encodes CSASWGGPGYGYTF.

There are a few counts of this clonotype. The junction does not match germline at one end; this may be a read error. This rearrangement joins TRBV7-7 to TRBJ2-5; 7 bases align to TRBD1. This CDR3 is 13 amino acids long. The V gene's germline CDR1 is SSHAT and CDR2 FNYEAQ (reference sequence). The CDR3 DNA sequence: TGTGCTAGCAGCTGGGACAGCCAAGAGACCCAGTACTTC. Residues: CASSWDSQETQYF.

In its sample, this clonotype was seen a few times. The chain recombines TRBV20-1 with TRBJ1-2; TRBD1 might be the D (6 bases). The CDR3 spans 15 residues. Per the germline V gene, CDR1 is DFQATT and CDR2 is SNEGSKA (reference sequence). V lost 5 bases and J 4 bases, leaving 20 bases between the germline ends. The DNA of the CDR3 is TGCAGTGCTCCCCCCGGGGGGGCTGTGCCCTATGGCTACACCTTC. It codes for CSAPPGGAVPYGYTF.

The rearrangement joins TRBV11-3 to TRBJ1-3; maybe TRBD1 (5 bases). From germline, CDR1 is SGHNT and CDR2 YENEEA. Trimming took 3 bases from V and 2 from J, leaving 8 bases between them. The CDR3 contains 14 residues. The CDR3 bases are TGTGCCAGCAGCTTGGACACCCCTGGAAACACCATATATTTT. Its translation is CASSLDTPGNTIYF.

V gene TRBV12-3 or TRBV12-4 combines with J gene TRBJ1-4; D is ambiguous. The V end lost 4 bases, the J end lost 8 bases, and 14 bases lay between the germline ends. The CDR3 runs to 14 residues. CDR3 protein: CASSWNRVGEKLFF. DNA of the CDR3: TGTGCCAGCAGTTGGAATCGGGTGGGGGAAAAACTGTTTTTT.

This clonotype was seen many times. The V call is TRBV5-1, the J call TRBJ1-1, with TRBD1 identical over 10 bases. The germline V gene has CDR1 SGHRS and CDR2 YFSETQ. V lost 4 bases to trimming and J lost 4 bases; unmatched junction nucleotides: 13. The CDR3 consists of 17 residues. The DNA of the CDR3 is TGCGCCAGCAGCCAAGCCCCGGGACAGGGGTCTAGCACTGAAGCTTTCTTT. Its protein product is CASSQAPGQGSSTEAFF.

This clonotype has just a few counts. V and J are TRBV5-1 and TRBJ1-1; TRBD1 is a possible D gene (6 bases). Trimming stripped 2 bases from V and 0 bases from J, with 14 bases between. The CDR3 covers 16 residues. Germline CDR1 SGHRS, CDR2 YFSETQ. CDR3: CASSFTARGVNTEAFF. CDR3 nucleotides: TGCGCCAGCAGCTTTACAGCGAGGGGGGTGAACACTGAAGCTTTCTTT.